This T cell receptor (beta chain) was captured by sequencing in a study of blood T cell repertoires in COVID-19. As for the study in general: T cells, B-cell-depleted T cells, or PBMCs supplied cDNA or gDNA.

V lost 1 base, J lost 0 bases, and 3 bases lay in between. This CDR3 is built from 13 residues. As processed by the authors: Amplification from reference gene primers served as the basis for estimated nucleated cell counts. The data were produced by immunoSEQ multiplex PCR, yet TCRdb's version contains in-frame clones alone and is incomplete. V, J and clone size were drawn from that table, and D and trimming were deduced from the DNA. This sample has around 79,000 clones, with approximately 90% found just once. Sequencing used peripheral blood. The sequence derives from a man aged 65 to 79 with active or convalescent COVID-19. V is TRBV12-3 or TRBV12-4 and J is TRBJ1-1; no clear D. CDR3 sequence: CASSLGVNTEAFF. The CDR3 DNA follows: TGTGCCAGCAGTTTAGGAGTGAACACTGAAGCTTTCTTT.